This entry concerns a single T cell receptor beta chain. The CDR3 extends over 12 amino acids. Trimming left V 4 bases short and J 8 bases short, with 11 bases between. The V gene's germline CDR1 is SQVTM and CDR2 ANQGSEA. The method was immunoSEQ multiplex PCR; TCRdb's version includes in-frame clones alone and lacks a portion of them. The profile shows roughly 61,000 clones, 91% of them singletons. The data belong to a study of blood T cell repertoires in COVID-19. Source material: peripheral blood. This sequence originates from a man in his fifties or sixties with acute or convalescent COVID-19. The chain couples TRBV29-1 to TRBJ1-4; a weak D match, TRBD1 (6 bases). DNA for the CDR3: TGCAGCGTTGTAGGTACAGGGGAAAAACTGTTTTTT. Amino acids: CSVVGTGEKLFF.